This T cell receptor (beta chain) was recovered during a study of CD8+ T cells in alopecia areata. About the research overall: Oral tofacitinib (5 to 10 mg twice daily) was administered to treated patients. Study-wide points: Greater clonality was observed in lesional scalp samples, especially alopecia totalis/universalis, versus normal scalp.

Regarding this clone: Its antigen is unidentified.

Extraction and reverse transcription of RNA yielded cDNA as the sequencing template. Sequencing was performed with immunoSEQ multiplex PCR; in TCRdb, only in-frame clones are kept and a portion is missing. The sample records roughly 250,000 clones, under 80% being singletons. With 2 bases removed from V and 6 bases from J, the gap between germline ends came to 3 bases. This CDR3 spans 11 amino acids. From germline, CDR1 is KGHSH and CDR2 LQKENI. The sample consisted of CD4+ T cells sorted from blood, taken at week 0. The chain links TRBV18 to TRBJ2-3; unclear D gene. The TCR sequence derives from a human donor with alopecia areata. This CDR3 is CASSPSDTQYF. For the CDR3, the DNA is TGTGCCAGCTCACCATCCGATACGCAGTATTTT.